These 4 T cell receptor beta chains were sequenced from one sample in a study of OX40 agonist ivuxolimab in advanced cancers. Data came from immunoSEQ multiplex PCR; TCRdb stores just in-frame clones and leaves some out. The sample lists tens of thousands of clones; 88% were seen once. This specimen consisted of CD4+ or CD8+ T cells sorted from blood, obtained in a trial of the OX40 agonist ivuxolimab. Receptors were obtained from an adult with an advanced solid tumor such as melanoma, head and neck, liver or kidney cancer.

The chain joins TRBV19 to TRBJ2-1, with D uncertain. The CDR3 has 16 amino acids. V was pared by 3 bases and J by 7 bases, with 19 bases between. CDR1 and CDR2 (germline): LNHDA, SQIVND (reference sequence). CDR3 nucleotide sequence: TGTGCCAGTAGTATCAGCAACTACCCAAGGGAAAATGAGCAGTTCTTC. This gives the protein CASSISNYPRENEQFF.

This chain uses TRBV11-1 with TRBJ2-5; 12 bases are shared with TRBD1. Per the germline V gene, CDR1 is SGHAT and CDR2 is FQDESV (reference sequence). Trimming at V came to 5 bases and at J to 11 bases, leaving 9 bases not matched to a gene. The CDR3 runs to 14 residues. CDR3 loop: CASSPRDRGREQYF. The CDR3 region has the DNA TGTGCCAGCAGCCCCAGGGACAGGGGGCGTGAGCAGTACTTC.

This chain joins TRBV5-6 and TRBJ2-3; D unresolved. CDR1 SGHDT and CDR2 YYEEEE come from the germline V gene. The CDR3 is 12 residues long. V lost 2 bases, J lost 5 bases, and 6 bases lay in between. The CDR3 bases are TGTGCCAGCAGCTTACCGGGAGATACGCAGTATTTT. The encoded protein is CASSLPGDTQYF. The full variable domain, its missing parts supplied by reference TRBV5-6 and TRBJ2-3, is DAGVTQSPTHLIKTRGQQVTLRCSPKSGHDTVSWYQQALGQGPQFIFQYYEEEERQRGNFPDRFSGHQFPNYSSELNVNALLLGDSALYLCASSLPGDTQYFGPGTRLTVL.

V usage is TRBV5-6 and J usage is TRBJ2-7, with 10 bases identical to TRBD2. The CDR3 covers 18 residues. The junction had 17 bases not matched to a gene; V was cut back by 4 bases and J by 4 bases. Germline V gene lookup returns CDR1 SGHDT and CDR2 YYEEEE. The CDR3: CASSPSRTSGVIWYEQYF. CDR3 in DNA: TGTGCCAGCAGCCCTTCCCGGACTAGCGGAGTAATATGGTACGAGCAGTACTTC.